The T cell receptor beta chain under discussion was sequenced for a study of cytomegalovirus exposure and HLA in healthy donors. Germline CDR1 and CDR2: SGHKS and YYEKEE (reference sequence). CDR3 size: 13 residues. The ends were cut back, 0 bases at V and 5 bases at J, with 9 bases in the middle. It was the roughly 110-subject validation cohort, separate from the roughly 700-subject first cohort, to which the donors belonged. The table came from immunoSEQ multiplex PCR; TCRdb's copy has only in-frame clones and leaves some out. Here the sample spans about 120,000 clones, roughly 88% being singletons. Study-wide results and limits: Usually a TCR sequence was rare, but some public TCRs were found in many donors.

About this clone itself: Its antigen is undetermined.

The receptor comes from a man between 18 and 29 years old in good health and CMV-seronegative. The chain uses TRBV5-5 and TRBJ2-7, with a weak D call TRBD1 (6 bases). Sequencing used PBMCs. The CDR3 DNA is TGTGCCAGCAGCTTGGCGGACAGCCACGAGCAGTACTTC. Translated, it gives CASSLADSHEQYF.